This paragraph covers one TCR beta chain sequence. The antigen remains unidentified. Over 18 months, lack of ophthalmopathy progression marked Graves' hyperthyroidism as stable. Newly diagnosed hyperthyroidism patients aged 18 to 65 years had disease lasting under 2 months. Source material for PBMCs was less than 12 ml fresh peripheral blood. This record comes from a study of T cells in Graves' hyperthyroidism and ophthalmopathy. The study's findings and limits: Most thyroid-expanded clonotypes above 0.001 were also found in blood.

The CDR3 regions of TCR beta were amplified from RNA transcripts. With the HTBI primer set, the TCR CDR3 went through a first round of RT-PCR. TCRdb itself ran the multiplex PCR reads through MiXCR, one entry per CDR3 protein. This table has hundreds of thousands of distinct CDR3 sequences, roughly 14% appearing once. This TCR was recovered from a woman younger than 45 with Graves' hyperthyroidism. The sample consisted of blood.

The CDR3 here is CASSPTLSTGELFF. DNA of the CDR3: TGTGCCAGCAGTCCCACGTTGAGCACCGGGGAGCTGTTTTTT. The chain uses TRBV6-1 and TRBJ2-2; D remains ambiguous. V gave up 5 bases and J gave up 4 bases, with 11 bases separating them. Per the germline V gene, CDR1 is MNHNS and CDR2 is SASEGT. The CDR3 spans 14 residues.